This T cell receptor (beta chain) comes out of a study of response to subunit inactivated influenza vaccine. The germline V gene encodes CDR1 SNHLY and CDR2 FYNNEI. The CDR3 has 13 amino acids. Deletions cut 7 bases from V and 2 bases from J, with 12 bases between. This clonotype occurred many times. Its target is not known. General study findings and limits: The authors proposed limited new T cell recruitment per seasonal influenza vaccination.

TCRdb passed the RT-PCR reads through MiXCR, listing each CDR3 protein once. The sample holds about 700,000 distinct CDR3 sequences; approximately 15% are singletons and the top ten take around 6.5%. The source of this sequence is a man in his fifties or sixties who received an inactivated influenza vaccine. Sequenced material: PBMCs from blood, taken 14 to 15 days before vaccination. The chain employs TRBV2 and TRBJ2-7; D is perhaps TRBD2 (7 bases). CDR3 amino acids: CASTEGGTYEQYF. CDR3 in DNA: TGTGCCAGCACGGAGGGGGGGACCTACGAGCAGTACTTC.